The T cell receptor beta chain under discussion was sequenced for a study of cytotoxic CD8 clonotypes in ibrutinib-treated CLL. Study-level points and caveats: At progression, clonality fell back toward baseline after rising at ibrutinib response.

The data were produced by immunoSEQ multiplex PCR, yet TCRdb's version contains in-frame clones alone and is incomplete. The repertoire holds roughly 180,000 clones, with roughly 80% as singletons. Between the trimmed V and J ends, which lost 6 bases and 4 bases, there was a span of 19 bases. CDR1 is MNHEY, CDR2 SMNVEV, per germline (reference sequence). The CDR3 contains 15 residues. With respect to this clone: Its matching antigen is unknown.

The clonotype comes from a human donor with chronic lymphocytic leukemia. V is TRBV27 and J is TRBJ2-7; D is perhaps TRBD1 or TRBD2 (6 bases each). Sequenced here: PBMCs, sampled after 24 months of ibrutinib treatment. The CDR3 nucleotides are TGTGCCAGCAGAGCCCCAGGGGCGGGACTTTACGAGCAGTACTTC. Encoded protein: CASRAPGAGLYEQYF.